This section outlines one TCR beta chain sequence together with its context. Its antigen is unknown. The sample belongs to a study of CD8 T cells in Susac syndrome. Study details: Active disease was present in about 6 of the sequenced Susac syndrome patients, whereas roughly 8 of them were in remission.

Regarding the study as a whole: Clonal expansion was not seen in any Susac syndrome CD4+ T cell repertoire.

It was with random hexamers that about 0.45 to 1 ug RNA was reverse transcribed. Across 54 Vbeta and 13 Jbeta, immunoSEQ multiplex PCR amplified TCR beta CDR3. MiXCR, applied by TCRdb to the immunoSEQ multiplex PCR reads, yields one record per CDR3 protein. The profile shows some 200,000 distinct CDR3 sequences, 95% of them singletons. Trimming stripped 4 bases from V and 2 bases from J, with 12 bases between. The CDR3 has 14 residues. The germline CDR1 and CDR2 sequences are ENHRY and SYGVKD. It was negative isolation that provided the CD8+ and CD4+ T cells, whereas TEMRA cells were enriched by FACS.

What was sequenced was CD4+ T cells from PBMCs. V is TRBV10-3 and J is TRBJ2-7; D gene unclear. This TCR derives from a human donor with Susac syndrome. The CDR3 DNA is TGTGCCATCAGTGTAAGTGAAGTCGCCTACGAGCAGTACTTC. It specifies CAISVSEVAYEQYF.